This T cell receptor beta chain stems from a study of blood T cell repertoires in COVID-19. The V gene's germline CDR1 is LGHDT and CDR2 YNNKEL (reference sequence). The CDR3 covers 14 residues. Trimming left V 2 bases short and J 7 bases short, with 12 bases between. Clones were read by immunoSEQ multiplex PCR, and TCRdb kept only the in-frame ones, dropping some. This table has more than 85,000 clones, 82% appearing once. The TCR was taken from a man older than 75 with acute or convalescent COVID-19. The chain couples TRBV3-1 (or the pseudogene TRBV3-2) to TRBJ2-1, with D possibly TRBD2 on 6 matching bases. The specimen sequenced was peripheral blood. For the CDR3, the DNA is TGTGCCAGCAGCCAATTGTCGGGGAGGAATGAGCAGTTCTTC. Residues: CASSQLSGRNEQFF.